The clone carrying this T cell receptor beta chain turned up a few times. Its antigen is undetermined. The CDR3 covers 13 residues. V was trimmed by 9 bases and J by 9 bases, leaving 18 bases between them. Germline-derived CDR1 and CDR2 are LNHDA and SQIVND (reference sequence). Both 60 Vbeta primers and 13 Jbeta primers went into the PCR. The protocol was immunoSEQ multiplex PCR, while the TCRdb copy is restricted to in-frame clones and leaves out a portion. The sample holds about 210,000 clones, around 80% seen once. The data were obtained in a study of cytomegalovirus exposure and HLA in healthy donors. Study results and limitations: A later analysis linked a missense DCLRE1C variant to TCR beta V- and J-gene trimming.

Source material: PBMCs. The sequence came from a man aged 35 to 55 in good health and CMV-seropositive. V is TRBV19 and J is TRBJ1-5; D gene ambiguous. CDR3 coding DNA: TGTGCCAGCTCGGCGGTCGCCGGGTGGCCCCAGCATTTT. Protein product: CASSAVAGWPQHF.